Detailed here is one T cell receptor (beta chain). cDNA came from roughly 0.53 to 1 ug RNA primed by random hexamers. Multiplex PCR with immunoSEQ amplified the TCR beta CDR3 across 54 Vbeta and 13 Jbeta. TCRdb reprocessed the immunoSEQ multiplex PCR reads with MiXCR, giving one entry per CDR3 protein. The table shows fewer than 100,000 distinct CDR3 sequences, with around nine tenths occurring only once. The source of the sample is a study of CD8 T cells in Susac syndrome. The receptor was isolated from a human donor with multiple sclerosis. The specimen was CD8+ T cells from PBMCs.

The CDR3 loop reads CATSDPRGPDNEQFF. The CDR3 nucleotides are TGTGCCACCAGTGATCCAAGGGGACCGGACAATGAGCAGTTCTTC. The rearrangement uses TRBV24-1 and TRBJ2-1; D is tentatively TRBD1 or TRBD2 (5 bases each). Trimming stripped 3 bases from V and 5 bases from J, with 13 bases between. Germline CDR1 and CDR2: KGHDR and SFDVKD. This CDR3 contains 15 residues.